These 15 T cell receptor beta chains were sequenced from one sample in a study of vaccination effects on CD4 cells after COVID-19. Sequencing followed a ViraFEST assay step that expanded antigen-specific CD4+ T cells with viral peptide pools. Upon completion of roughly ten days in culture, CD4+ T cells were isolated. Two doses of either BNT162b2 or mRNA-1273 were given to each participant. Their antigens are not known. Here immunoSEQ multiplex PCR was the method, and the copy in TCRdb shows in-frame clones only, minus some. The sample shows more than 40,000 clones, nearly 75% of them seen only once. Here the sequenced sample was CD4+ T cells from PBMCs cultured with HCoV-OC43 spike peptides, taken after COVID-19 vaccination. Subset noted: HCoV-OC43 spike overlapping peptide pool stimulation. These receptors were collected from a human donor who received a COVID-19 vaccine.

In its sample, this clone was seen a few times. V usage is TRBV27 and J usage is TRBJ1-1; a possible D gene is TRBD1 (6 bases). Germline V gene lookup returns CDR1 MNHEY and CDR2 SMNVEV (reference sequence). The CDR3 contains 15 residues. V lost 0 bases and J 5 bases, leaving 13 bases between the germline ends. In nucleotides, the CDR3 is TGTGCCAGCAGTTTATCTCATGGAGGGGGAACTGAAGCTTTCTTT. The encoded protein is CASSLSHGGGTEAFF.

This clone was detected a few times. V gene TRBV12-3 or TRBV12-4 combines with J gene TRBJ1-2; unclear D gene. The V end was cut by 4 bases, the J end by 12 bases, with 12 bases between. The CDR3 is made up of 11 amino acids. CDR3 in amino acids: CASSSTPFNTF. In nucleotides, the CDR3 is TGTGCCAGCAGTTCTACACCCTTCAACACCTTC.

This rearrangement joins TRBV10-2 to TRBJ2-7; 9 positions agree with TRBD1. The V segment lost 4 bases and the J segment 2 bases; nucleotides outside the gene matches: 18. Germline V lookup: CDR1 WSHSY, CDR2 SAAADI. This CDR3 has 19 residues. The CDR3, as DNA: TGCGCCAGCAGTGTGTCCGGGACAGGGACCCGCCCGGGCCCCTACGAGCAGTACTTC. Translated: CASSVSGTGTRPGPYEQYF.

V is TRBV29-1 and J is TRBJ1-1, with unresolved D. The CDR3 spans 11 residues. V was trimmed by 7 bases and J by 1 base, leaving 7 bases between them. Germline CDR1 is SQVTM and CDR2 is ANQGSEA. The CDR3 nucleotides are TGCAGCGCCGACCGGAACACTGAAGCTTTCTTT. Its protein is CSADRNTEAFF.

The V gene is TRBV10-2, the J gene TRBJ2-3; 7 positions agree with TRBD2. This CDR3 has 16 residues. Germline V gene data show CDR1 as WSHSY and CDR2 as SAAADI. Trimming cost V 3 bases and J 4 bases; bases outside gene matches: 10. CDR3 loop: CASSDLGWRESDTQYF. In DNA, the CDR3 is TGCGCCAGCAGTGATCTAGGGTGGCGGGAGTCAGATACGCAGTATTTT.

At least ten counts were recorded for this clone. V is TRBV3-1 (or the pseudogene TRBV3-2) and J is TRBJ1-5, with TRBD1 as a possible D gene (6 bases). Per the germline V gene, CDR1 is LGHDT and CDR2 is YNNKEL (reference sequence). The CDR3 consists of 14 residues. Trimming shortened V by 3 bases and J by 5 bases, and 11 bases separated the two germline ends. CDR3 sequence reads: CASSHTGKDQPQHF. The CDR3 nucleotides are TGTGCCAGCAGCCACACAGGGAAAGATCAGCCCCAGCATTTT.

This clone was recorded a few times. The gene calls are TRBV3-1 (or the pseudogene TRBV3-2) and TRBJ2-6, with D perhaps TRBD1 (6 bases). The CDR3 covers 16 residues. The germline gives CDR1 LGHDT, CDR2 YNNKEL (reference sequence). V was cut by 2 bases and J by 4 bases, with 12 bases left in between. The CDR3 DNA is TGTGCCAGCAGCCAACGGTACAGGGACGGGGCCAACGTCCTGACTTTC. This translates into CASSQRYRDGANVLTF.

This clone occurred a few times. V is TRBV5-6 and J is TRBJ1-2; tentatively, D is TRBD1 (5 bases). The CDR3 has 14 amino acids. Between the trimmed V and J ends, which lost 1 base and 2 bases, there was a span of 9 bases. CDR1 is SGHDT and CDR2 is YYEEEE in the germline V gene. The DNA for the CDR3 is TGTGCCAGCAGCTTGAAGGACATAAACTATGGCTACACCTTC. This sequence encodes CASSLKDINYGYTF.

V gene TRBV19 combines with J gene TRBJ2-1, with D possibly TRBD1 on 5 matching bases. Trimming stripped 7 bases from V and 3 bases from J, with 13 bases between. The CDR3 consists of 14 residues. Germline V gene lookup returns CDR1 LNHDA and CDR2 SQIVND (reference sequence). The CDR3 spells CASTSWGHYNEQFF. The CDR3, as DNA: TGTGCCAGTACCTCCTGGGGCCACTACAATGAGCAGTTCTTC.

The gene calls are TRBV5-1 and TRBJ2-1; 11 nucleotides align to TRBD1. Losses at the gene ends were 4 bases for V and 7 bases for J; bases not matched to a gene: 4. This CDR3 has 14 residues. CDR1 is SGHRS and CDR2 is YFSETQ in the germline V gene. Here the CDR3 DNA reads TGCGCCAGCAGCCCCGGGACAGGGGGGAATGAGCAGTTCTTC. It translates to CASSPGTGGNEQFF.

This clone was seen a single time. V and J are TRBV4-2 and TRBJ1-5, with unresolved D. The CDR3 runs 15 residues. Trimming removed 0 bases from V and 2 bases from J, with 8 bases in between. CDR1 is LGHNA, CDR2 YNFKEQ, per germline. The CDR3 region has the DNA TGTGCCAGCAGCCAAGATAAGCAGGGCAATCAGCCCCAGCATTTT. The encoded protein is CASSQDKQGNQPQHF.

The V and J genes are TRBV20-1 and TRBJ1-1; 9 positions agree with TRBD1. The CDR3 sequence is 14 residues long. CDR1 DFQATT and CDR2 SNEGSKA come from the germline V gene (reference sequence). With 3 bases clipped from V and 4 bases from J, the junction kept 6 bases outside the gene matches. The CDR3 loop is CSASGTGMVTEAFF. CDR3 DNA sequence: TGCAGTGCTAGTGGGACAGGGATGGTCACTGAAGCTTTCTTT.

This chain connects TRBV5-1 to TRBJ1-2; no firm D call. V lost 4 bases and J lost 2, with 6 bases in between. Germline-derived CDR1 and CDR2 are SGHRS and YFSETQ. CDR3 length equals 12 residues. The CDR3 reads CASSAYNYGYTF. The CDR3 DNA is TGCGCCAGCAGCGCATACAACTATGGCTACACCTTC.

V is TRBV5-4 and J is TRBJ2-7; a weak D match, TRBD1 (6 bases). Trimming took off 0 bases at V and 2 bases at J, with 9 bases between the two ends. Germline CDR1 reads SGHNT; CDR2 reads YYREEE (reference sequence). The CDR3 loop spans 14 amino acids. The CDR3 loop reads CASSLDGGPYEQYF. CDR3 in DNA: TGTGCCAGCAGCTTGGATGGGGGCCCCTACGAGCAGTACTTC.

V is TRBV7-8 and J is TRBJ2-3; 7 positions agree with TRBD2. CDR3 size: 16 residues. From germline, CDR1 is SGHVS and CDR2 FQNEAQ. Unmatched junction bases numbered 13, after V lost 5 bases and J lost 5 bases. DNA for the CDR3: TGTGCCAGCAGCCCATCTAGCGGCAAACGGGTAGATACGCAGTATTTT. It yields the protein CASSPSSGKRVDTQYF.